This TCR beta chain was profiled in a study of blood T cell repertoires in COVID-19. Whole-study context: The samples span acute and convalescent COVID-19 from the United States, Italy and Spain.

The CDR3 runs 17 residues. V lost 5 bases and J lost 7, with 24 bases in between. The germline CDR1 and CDR2 sequences are SGHDT and YYEEEE. Under the authors' procedure: Amplification of reference gene primers was used by the study to estimate nucleated cell counts. Libraries were prepared by immunoSEQ multiplex PCR; TCRdb keeps only in-frame clonotypes and omits some of them. The V and J calls and clone size are taken from that table; D and trimming were inferred from the DNA. The repertoire holds some 120,000 clones, about nine tenths seen once, with approximately 1.9% in the top ten. This sequence joins TRBV5-6 and TRBJ1-4; a possible D gene is TRBD1 (6 bases). The source is a human donor with active COVID-19. The donor label of this sample is uncertain. Sequenced material: peripheral blood. In DNA form, the CDR3 reads TGTGCCAGCAGTTACCCGAGCCCCACAGGGTTGAGTGAAAAACTGTTTTTT. Protein sequence: CASSYPSPTGLSEKLFF. Combining the CDR3 with reference TRBV5-6 and TRBJ1-4 gives the whole variable domain DAGVTQSPTHLIKTRGQQVTLRCSPKSGHDTVSWYQQALGQGPQFIFQYYEEEERQRGNFPDRFSGHQFPNYSSELNVNALLLGDSALYLCASSYPSPTGLSEKLFFGSGTQLSVL.